This record concerns one T cell receptor (beta chain) sequence. The antigen is not known. The CDR3 is 14 amino acids. 5'RACE template switching with UMIs produced the TCR beta cDNA. After re-calling the 5' RACE reads, TCRdb lists one entry per CDR3 protein, DNA absent. The table lists hundreds of thousands of distinct CDR3 sequences. The data derive from a study of T cells expressing NK-cell markers. Study-wide context: It was sorted CD3+CD56+NKG2C+, CD3+CD56+NKG2C- and CD3+CD56-NKG2C+ T cells that supplied the TCR beta repertoires. Study findings and constraints: As a fraction of CD8+ T cells, dominant NKG2C+ clonotypes reached about 1.0-7.0% in six donors.

Sample: blood T cells: a sorted CD56 or NKG2C T cell subset, CD4+ or CD8+ T cells, or bulk PBMC T cells (not recorded which). This clonotype was sampled from a woman aged 18-69 years in good health. This chain joins TRBV12-3 or TRBV12-4 and TRBJ2-3; there is no DNA to check the TCRdb D call of TRBD2. The CDR3 here is CASGEREVTDTQYF.